The 20 T cell receptor beta chains listed next were all sequenced from one sample in a study of graft-versus-host responses after intestinal transplantation. Profiling relied on immunoSEQ multiplex PCR, and the TCRdb table lists in-frame clones only, not all of them. The table records 15,000 to 20,000 clones, around two fifths of them present only once. Co-plating was performed using about 200,000 CFSE-labeled responder cells and about 200,000 irradiated, violet-dye-labeled stimulator cells. The sequencing used alloreactive CD8+ T cells from a mixed lymphocyte reaction culture, collected before intestinal transplant. Stated subset: CFSE-low proliferating T cells sorted from approximately six-day pre-transplant mixed lymphocyte reaction (GvH or HvG direction). The receptors come from a human patient who received an intestinal transplant.

The genes are TRBV27 and TRBJ2-7; 8 bases agree with TRBD2. The V gene's germline CDR1 is MNHEY and CDR2 SMNVEV (reference sequence). The CDR3 spans 15 residues. Trimming cost V 2 bases and J 3 bases; bases outside gene matches: 6. The CDR3 DNA is TGTGCCAGCAGTTTAGCAAGCGGGAGTATCTACGAGCAGTACTTC. Translated: CASSLASGSIYEQYF.

The chain recombines TRBV10-1 with TRBJ1-6, with D possibly being TRBD1 (5 bases). The germline V and J ends were trimmed by 2 bases and 10 bases, with 12 bases remaining between them. CDR1 and CDR2 from the germline V gene are WNHNN and SYGVQD (reference sequence). The CDR3 runs 14 residues. CDR3 region: CASSEGTPISPLHF. The CDR3 DNA reads as TGCGCCAGCAGTGAGGGGACCCCCATCTCACCCCTCCACTTT.

The chain links TRBV5-5 to TRBJ1-4; tentatively, D is TRBD1 (5 bases). There are 14 residues in the CDR3. Germline V gene lookup returns CDR1 SGHKS and CDR2 YYEKEE (reference sequence). Deletions cut 4 bases from V and 3 bases from J, with 10 bases between. The CDR3 DNA sequence: TGTGCCAGCAGCACGGACACCTCTAATGAAAAACTGTTTTTT. Its translation is CASSTDTSNEKLFF.

The gene calls are TRBV5-3 and TRBJ2-7; TRBD2 agrees at 7 bases. TRBV5-3 is given ORF status, its function remaining uncertain. The length of the CDR3 is 18 residues. Germline trimming cut 3 bases from V and 2 bases from J; bases unmatched to any gene: 17. CDR3 in amino acids: CARSWGRRAGVSPYEQYF. Here the CDR3 DNA reads TGTGCCAGAAGCTGGGGACGCCGGGCGGGAGTCTCTCCCTACGAGCAGTACTTC.

This chain uses TRBV28 with TRBJ1-5, with D unclear. Germline V lookup: CDR1 MDHEN, CDR2 SYDVKM. The CDR3 loop spans 16 amino acids. The V end lost 1 base, the J end lost 4 bases, and 14 bases lay between the germline ends. The chain's CDR3 is CASSLFAETINQPQHF. DNA of the CDR3: TGTGCCAGCAGTTTATTCGCTGAAACAATAAATCAGCCCCAGCATTTT. Supplemented by reference TRBV28 and TRBJ1-5, the full variable domain reads DVKVTQSSRYLVKRTGEKVFLECVQDMDHENMFWYRQDPGLGLRLIYFSYDVKMKEKGDIPEGYSVSREKKERFSLILESASTNQTSMYLCASSLFAETINQPQHFGDGTRLSIL.

The rearrangement uses TRBV5-4 and TRBJ2-2, with 10 bases fitting TRBD1. The germline gives CDR1 SGHNT, CDR2 YYREEE (reference sequence). The V gene end was trimmed by 4 bases and the J gene end by 6 bases; junction bases not matched to a gene: 3. The CDR3 runs to 14 residues. This CDR3 reads CASSLGQGAGELFF. Here the CDR3 DNA reads TGTGCCAGCAGCCTTGGACAGGGGGCCGGGGAGCTGTTTTTT.

This chain links TRBV28 with TRBJ2-3; 7 bases map to TRBD1. CDR3 length: 15 residues. V was pared by 4 bases and J by 0 bases, with 4 bases of the junction left unmatched. Looked up from germline, CDR1 is MDHEN and CDR2 is SYDVKM. CDR3 in DNA: TGTGCCAGCAGTTCCGACAGGGCCAGCACAGATACGCAGTATTTT. Translated: CASSSDRASTDTQYF.

The V gene is TRBV19, the J gene TRBJ2-3, with D perhaps assigned TRBD1 or TRBD2 (5 bases each). Germline V lookup: CDR1 LNHDA, CDR2 SQIVND (reference sequence). This CDR3 contains 14 residues. V was clipped by 1 base and J by 5 bases, with 10 bases between them. In nucleotides, the CDR3 is TGTGCCAGTAGTATAGTGGGGGACCTAGATACGCAGTATTTT. It yields the protein CASSIVGDLDTQYF.

V gene TRBV7-9 combines with J gene TRBJ2-5; D not resolved. The CDR3 is made up of 11 amino acids. Germline V gene sequence: CDR1 SEHNR, CDR2 FQNEAQ (reference sequence). Trimming cost V 4 bases and J 7 bases, with 7 bases left between them. The CDR3 region is CASSSPSTQYF. The CDR3 nucleotides read TGTGCCAGCAGCTCCCCATCGACCCAGTACTTC.

This clone appeared a few times. The CDR3 reads CASSSPSGKSYNEQFF. The CDR3 DNA is TGTGCCAGCAGCTCACCTAGCGGGAAGTCCTACAATGAGCAGTTCTTC. This chain links TRBV7-9 with TRBJ2-1, with TRBD2 matching over 9 bases. J lost 1 base, V lost 4 bases, and 5 bases had no gene match. CDR1 and CDR2 from the germline V gene are SEHNR and FQNEAQ (reference sequence). The CDR3 has 16 amino acids. Full variable domain (missing parts from reference TRBV7-9 and TRBJ2-1): DTGVSQNPRHKITKRGQNVTFRCDPISEHNRLYWYRQTLGQGPEFLTYFQNEAQLEKSRLLSDRFSAERPKGSFSTLEIQRTEQGDSAMYLCASSSPSGKSYNEQFFGPGTRLTVL.

This clone was found a few times. This rearrangement joins TRBV4-1 to TRBJ2-7; D remains unclear. Germline CDR1 MGHRA, CDR2 YSYEKL. The CDR3 totals 16 residues. Trimming took off 1 base at V and 2 bases at J, with 15 bases between the two ends. The CDR3 loop reads CASSQVASRATYEQYF. The CDR3 DNA is TGCGCCAGCAGCCAAGTAGCCTCCCGAGCAACCTACGAGCAGTACTTC.

This CDR3 reads CASSANPGQGVYEQYF. CDR3 in DNA: TGTGCCAGCAGTGCAAACCCAGGACAGGGGGTCTACGAGCAGTACTTC. The chain employs TRBV2 and TRBJ2-7; the match to TRBD1 covers 10 bases. Germline CDR1 reads SNHLY; CDR2 reads FYNNEI. The V and J ends lost 4 bases and 3 bases, in that order; junction bases with no gene match: 9. The CDR3 sequence is 16 residues long.

This clone came up many times. This chain uses TRBV6-1 with TRBJ1-1, with D possibly TRBD1 on 6 matching bases. V was pared by 4 bases and J by 4 bases, with 13 bases between. The length of the CDR3 is 14 residues. Looked up from germline, CDR1 is MNHNS and CDR2 is SASEGT. The CDR3, as DNA: TGTGCCAGCAGTGTCAGGGGTTATGGCACTGAAGCTTTCTTT. It translates to CASSVRGYGTEAFF.

This clone has only a few counts. The V and J genes are TRBV27 and TRBJ2-1, with D possibly TRBD1 on 5 matching bases. CDR1 is MNHEY and CDR2 is SMNVEV in the germline V gene (reference sequence). Deletions cut 5 bases from V and 4 bases from J, with 21 bases between. This CDR3 comprises 17 residues. The DNA of the CDR3 is TGTGCCAGCAGTCAAACCGGACAACCTCACCCTTACAATGAGCAGTTCTTC. It encodes CASSQTGQPHPYNEQFF.

The genes are TRBV6-6 and TRBJ1-1; D is unresolved. Trimming stripped 5 bases from V and 0 bases from J, with 16 bases between. The CDR3 runs to 16 residues. Germline CDR1 and CDR2: MNHNY and SVGAGI (reference sequence). For the CDR3, the DNA is TGTGCCAGCAGTCGCACAGTGGAGATTATGAACACTGAAGCTTTCTTT. Its translation: CASSRTVEIMNTEAFF.

The chain recombines TRBV4-1 with TRBJ2-1, with 7 bases aligning to TRBD2. Trimming at V came to 1 base and at J to 13 bases, leaving 7 bases not matched to a gene. The CDR3 totals 13 residues. CDR1 is MGHRA and CDR2 is YSYEKL in the germline V gene. The CDR3 DNA reads as TGCGCCAGCAGCCAAGTAGGGACTATATATCAGTTCTTC. Protein sequence: CASSQVGTIYQFF.

V and J are TRBV7-9 and TRBJ2-7, with unresolved D. Looked up from germline, CDR1 is SEHNR and CDR2 is FQNEAQ (reference sequence). This CDR3 is built from 14 residues. Trimming shortened V by 2 bases and J by 2 bases, and 10 bases separated the two germline ends. The CDR3: CASSLFTATYEQYF. For the CDR3, the DNA is TGTGCCAGCAGCTTATTTACGGCTACCTACGAGCAGTACTTC. The variable domain in full, completed from reference TRBV7-9 and TRBJ2-7, reads DTGVSQNPRHKITKRGQNVTFRCDPISEHNRLYWYRQTLGQGPEFLTYFQNEAQLEKSRLLSDRFSAERPKGSFSTLEIQRTEQGDSAMYLCASSLFTATYEQYFGPGTRLTVT.

This clone was observed once. The rearrangement links TRBV6-5 to TRBJ1-5; TRBD1 is a possible D gene (5 bases). CDR1 and CDR2 (germline): MNHEY, SVGAGI. The ends were cut back, 5 bases at V and 3 bases at J, with 11 bases in the middle. The CDR3 runs to 14 residues. In DNA form, the CDR3 reads TGTGCCAGCAGTCTTACAGGAACCAATCAGCCCCAGCATTTT. It specifies CASSLTGTNQPQHF.

There are a few counts of this clone. The chain has TRBV4-1 and TRBJ1-1, with D perhaps TRBD1 (6 bases). There are 17 residues in the CDR3. V was cut by 1 base and J by 0 bases, with 15 bases left in between. CDR1 and CDR2 from the germline V gene are MGHRA and YSYEKL. The CDR3 reads CASSQVRAGALNTEAFF. In DNA form, the CDR3 reads TGCGCCAGCAGCCAAGTGCGCGCAGGGGCCCTGAACACTGAAGCTTTCTTT.

The genes are TRBV2 and TRBJ2-7; tentative D call: TRBD2 (5 bases). This CDR3 has 16 amino acids. V lost 8 bases to trimming and J lost 4 bases, with 24 bases between them. Germline lookup yields CDR1 SNHLY and CDR2 FYNNEI. The DNA for the CDR3 is TGTGCCAGCGCAGGATGGGAGCGGAGCTTAGTATACGAGCAGTACTTC. Its translation is CASAGWERSLVYEQYF. Full variable domain (rest looked up from reference TRBV2 and TRBJ2-7): EPEVTQTPSHQVTQMGQEVILRCVPISNHLYFYWYRQILGQKVEFLVSFYNNEISEKSEIFDDQFSVERPDGSNFTLKIRSTKLEDSAMYFCASAGWERSLVYEQYFGPGTRLTVT.